This T cell receptor (beta chain) was obtained from a study of blood T cell repertoires in COVID-19. At the level of the study: Samples taken during acute and convalescent COVID-19 were collected in the United States, Italy and Spain.

Sequenced by immunoSEQ multiplex PCR; TCRdb stores in-frame clones only, minus some. The sample lists some 150,000 clones, 87% occurring once. With V trimmed by 1 base and J by 6 bases, 6 bases remained unmatched. The CDR3 runs 15 residues. CDR1 is SGHVS and CDR2 is FNYEAQ in the germline V gene. Sequencing input: peripheral blood. The sequence was obtained from a man aged 45-65 years who had recovered from COVID-19. The chain is built from TRBV7-6 and TRBJ2-7; 10 bases fit TRBD2. The CDR3 loop reads CASSLEGSGGSEQYF. In nucleotides, the CDR3 is TGTGCCAGCAGCTTAGAAGGTAGCGGGGGGTCCGAGCAGTACTTC. Together with reference TRBV7-6 and TRBJ2-7, the CDR3 gives the full variable domain: GAGVSQSPRYKVTKRGQDVALRCDPISGHVSLYWYRQALGQGPEFLTYFNYEAQQDKSGLPNDRFSAERPEGSISTLTIQRTEQRDSAMYRCASSLEGSGGSEQYFGPGTRLTVT.